A single T cell receptor (beta chain) is shown here with its context. When samples were unsorted, some 90 million PBMCs were used for genomic DNA. The CDR3 consists of 16 residues. The germline CDR1 and CDR2 sequences are SGHRS and YFSETQ. Trimming removed 0 bases at V and 5 bases at J, with 15 bases between. It was across several immunoSEQ plates that each subset's genomic DNA was evenly split. Repertoires were generated with immunoSEQ multiplex PCR, while TCRdb's copy carries only in-frame clones and drops some. The sample shows fewer than 600,000 clones, roughly 83% of them seen only once. The data derive from a study of shared clonotypes between healthy human individuals. Study in general: Two female and a few male donors aged 18 to 49 were enrolled.

The chain links TRBV5-1 to TRBJ2-4, with a tentative D call TRBD2 (5 bases). Sequenced material: PBMCs. The sequence came from a woman in her thirties or forties in good health. Some clones in this sample may be carry-over from other donors' samples. In DNA, the CDR3 is TGCGCCAGCAGCTTGGTAGGACGAGGAGGCGAAAACATTCAGTACTTC. Its protein is CASSLVGRGGENIQYF.